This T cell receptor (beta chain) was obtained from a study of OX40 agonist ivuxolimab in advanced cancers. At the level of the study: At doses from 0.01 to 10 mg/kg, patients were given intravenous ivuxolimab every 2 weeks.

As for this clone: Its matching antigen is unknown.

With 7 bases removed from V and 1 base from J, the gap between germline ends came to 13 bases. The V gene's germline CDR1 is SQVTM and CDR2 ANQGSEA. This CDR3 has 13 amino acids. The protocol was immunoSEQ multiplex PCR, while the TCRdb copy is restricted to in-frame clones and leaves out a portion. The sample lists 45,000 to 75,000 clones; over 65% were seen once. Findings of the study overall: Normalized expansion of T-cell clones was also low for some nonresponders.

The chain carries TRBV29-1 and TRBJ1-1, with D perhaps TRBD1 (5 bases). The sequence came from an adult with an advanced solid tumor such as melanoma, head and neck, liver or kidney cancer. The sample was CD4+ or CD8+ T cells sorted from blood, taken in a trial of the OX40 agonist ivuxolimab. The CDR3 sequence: CSADGGQNTEAFF. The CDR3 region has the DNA TGCAGCGCGGATGGCGGACAGAACACTGAAGCTTTCTTT.